This TCR beta chain is drawn from a study of cytotoxic CD8 clonotypes in ibrutinib-treated CLL. The study's findings and limits: The study sampled sustained-remission and progressing patients at different times. Clonality went up at the time of ibrutinib response, stayed stable in sustained remission, and later dropped back toward its baseline level at progression.

The targeted sequencing depth was 1 in 200,000 to 1 in 1 million T cells. The data were produced by immunoSEQ multiplex PCR, yet TCRdb's version contains in-frame clones alone and is incomplete. The repertoire holds some 47,000 clones, with roughly three fifths as singletons. With respect to this clone: As yet, its antigen is unknown.

Germline values: CDR1 MNHEY, CDR2 SVGAGI. V was pared by 5 bases and J by 2 bases, with 8 bases of the junction left unmatched. The CDR3 contains 15 residues. J is TRBJ1-2 and V is TRBV6-5; 7 positions agree with TRBD1. Sequenced here: PBMCs, sampled after 24 months of ibrutinib treatment. This receptor was obtained from a human donor with chronic lymphocytic leukemia. CDR3 in DNA: TGTGCCAGCAGTGGAGGACAGGCCTCCAACTATGGCTACACCTTC. Residues: CASSGGQASNYGYTF.